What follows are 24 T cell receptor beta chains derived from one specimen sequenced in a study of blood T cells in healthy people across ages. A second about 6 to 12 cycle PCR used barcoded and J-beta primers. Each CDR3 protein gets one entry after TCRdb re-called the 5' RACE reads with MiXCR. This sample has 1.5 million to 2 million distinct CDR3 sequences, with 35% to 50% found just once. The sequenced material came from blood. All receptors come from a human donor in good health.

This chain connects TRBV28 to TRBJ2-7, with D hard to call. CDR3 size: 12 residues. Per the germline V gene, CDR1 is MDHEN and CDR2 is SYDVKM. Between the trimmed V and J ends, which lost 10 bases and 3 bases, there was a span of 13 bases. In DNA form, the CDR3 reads TGTGCCACCCACTCCCCCTGCTACGAGCAGTACTTC. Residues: CATHSPCYEQYF.

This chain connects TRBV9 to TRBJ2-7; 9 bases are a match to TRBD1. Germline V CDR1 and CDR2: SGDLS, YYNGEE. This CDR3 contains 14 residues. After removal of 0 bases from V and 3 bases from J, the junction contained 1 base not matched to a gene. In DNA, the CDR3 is TGTGCCAGCAGCGTAGGGGACAGGGTCTACGAGCAGTACTTC. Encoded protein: CASSVGDRVYEQYF.

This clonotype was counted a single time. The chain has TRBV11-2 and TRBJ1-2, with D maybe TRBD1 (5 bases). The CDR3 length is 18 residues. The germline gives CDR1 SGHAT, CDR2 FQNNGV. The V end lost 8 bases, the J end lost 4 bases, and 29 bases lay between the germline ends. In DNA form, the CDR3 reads TGTGCCAGCGTTCTGGGACGGGCAGGGACCCCCACCGCCTATGGCTACACCTTC. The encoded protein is CASVLGRAGTPTAYGYTF.

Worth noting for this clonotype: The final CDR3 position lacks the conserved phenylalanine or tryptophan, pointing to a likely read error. CDR3 amino acids: CASSWQGLAGSTDTQYL. The CDR3 bases are TGCGCCAGCAGCTGGCAGGGACTAGCCGGGAGCACAGATACGCAGTATTTG. The chain has TRBV5-1 and TRBJ2-3; 9 positions agree with TRBD2. The CDR3 consists of 17 residues. Germline trimming cut 3 bases from V and 0 bases from J; bases unmatched to any gene: 8. CDR1 SGHRS and CDR2 YFSETQ come from the germline V gene.

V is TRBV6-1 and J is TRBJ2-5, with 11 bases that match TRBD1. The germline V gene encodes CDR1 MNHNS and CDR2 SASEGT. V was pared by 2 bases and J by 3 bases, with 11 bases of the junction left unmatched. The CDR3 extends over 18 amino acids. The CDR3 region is CASSERLPGQGEEETQYF. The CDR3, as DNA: TGTGCCAGCAGTGAACGCCTTCCGGGACAGGGGGAGGAAGAGACCCAGTACTTC.

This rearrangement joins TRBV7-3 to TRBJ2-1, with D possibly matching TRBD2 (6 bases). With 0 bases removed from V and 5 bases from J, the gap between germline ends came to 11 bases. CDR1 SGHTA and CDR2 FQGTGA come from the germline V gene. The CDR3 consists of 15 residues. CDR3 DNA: TGTGCCAGCAGCTTAACTTGGGGGGTTCACAATGAGCAGTTCTTC. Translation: CASSLTWGVHNEQFF.

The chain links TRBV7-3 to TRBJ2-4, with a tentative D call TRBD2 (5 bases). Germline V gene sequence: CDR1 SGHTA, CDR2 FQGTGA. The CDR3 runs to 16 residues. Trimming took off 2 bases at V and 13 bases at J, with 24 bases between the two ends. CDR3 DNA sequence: TGTGCCAGCAGCTTAGATCCGGGTCTCAACCCCGGGGAGCAGTACTTC. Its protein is CASSLDPGLNPGEQYF.

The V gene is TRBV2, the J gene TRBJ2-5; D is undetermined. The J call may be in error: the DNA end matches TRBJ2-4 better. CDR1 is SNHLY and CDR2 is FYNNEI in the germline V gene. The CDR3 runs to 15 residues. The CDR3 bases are TGTGCCAGCGATGGACGGACGATAGCCAAAAACATTCAGTACTTC. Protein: CASDGRTIAKNIQYF.

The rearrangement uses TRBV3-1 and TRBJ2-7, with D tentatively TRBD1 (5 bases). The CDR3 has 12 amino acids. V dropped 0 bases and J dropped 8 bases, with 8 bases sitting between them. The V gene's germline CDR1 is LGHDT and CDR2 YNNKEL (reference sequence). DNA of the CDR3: TGTGCCAGCAGCCAAGAAGGGGAAAAGCAGTACTTC. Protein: CASSQEGEKQYF.

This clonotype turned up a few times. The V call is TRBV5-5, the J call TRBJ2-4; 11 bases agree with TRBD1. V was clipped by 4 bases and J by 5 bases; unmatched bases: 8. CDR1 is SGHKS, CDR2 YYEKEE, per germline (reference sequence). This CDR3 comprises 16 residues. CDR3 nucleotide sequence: TGTGCCAGCAGCCCCGGGACAGGGGGGCAACAAAACATTCAGTACTTC. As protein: CASSPGTGGQQNIQYF. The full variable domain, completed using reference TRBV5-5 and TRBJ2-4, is DAGVTQSPTHLIKTRGQQVTLRCSPISGHKSVSWYQQVLGQGPQFIFQYYEKEERGRGNFPDRFSARQFPNYSSELNVNALLLGDSALYLCASSPGTGGQQNIQYFGAGTRLSVL.

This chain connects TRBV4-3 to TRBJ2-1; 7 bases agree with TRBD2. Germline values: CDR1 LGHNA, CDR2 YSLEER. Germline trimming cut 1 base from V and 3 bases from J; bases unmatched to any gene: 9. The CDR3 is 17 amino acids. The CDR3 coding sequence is TGCGCCAGCAGCCAAGGATGGGAGGGGAGGATCTACAATGAGCAGTTCTTC. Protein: CASSQGWEGRIYNEQFF.

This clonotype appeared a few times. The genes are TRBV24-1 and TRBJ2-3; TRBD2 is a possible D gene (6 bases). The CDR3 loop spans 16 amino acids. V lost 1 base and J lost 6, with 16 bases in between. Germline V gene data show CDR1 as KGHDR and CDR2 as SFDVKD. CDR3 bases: TGTGCCACCAGTGATTTCGGGGCAGGAGGAGGGGATACGCAGTATTTT. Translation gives CATSDFGAGGGDTQYF.

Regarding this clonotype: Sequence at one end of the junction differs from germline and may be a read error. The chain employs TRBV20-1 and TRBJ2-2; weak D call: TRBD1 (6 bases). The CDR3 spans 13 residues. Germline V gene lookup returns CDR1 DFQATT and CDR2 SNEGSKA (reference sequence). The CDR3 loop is CSAGGGYTGERFF. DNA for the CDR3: TGCAGTGCTGGGGGCGGGTACACCGGGGAGCGGTTTTTT.

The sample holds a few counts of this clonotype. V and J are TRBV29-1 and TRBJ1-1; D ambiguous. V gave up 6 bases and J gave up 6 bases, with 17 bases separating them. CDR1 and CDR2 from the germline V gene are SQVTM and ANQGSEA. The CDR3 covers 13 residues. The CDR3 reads CSVREATSPEAFF. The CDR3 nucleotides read TGCAGCGTGCGGGAGGCAACCTCCCCTGAAGCTTTCTTT.

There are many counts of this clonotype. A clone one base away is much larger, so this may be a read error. The CDR3 DNA reads TGCAGCGTTGAAGCGGTAGCGATTGGAGGGACCCAGTACTTC. Translated: CSVEAVAIGGTQYF. V usage is TRBV29-1 and J usage is TRBJ2-5; D is perhaps TRBD2 (5 bases). V was pared by 1 base and J by 7 bases, with 16 bases between. Germline assignment: CDR1 SQVTM and CDR2 ANQGSEA. CDR3 length: 14 amino acids. The full variable domain, with the rest looked up from reference TRBV29-1 and TRBJ2-5, is SAVISQKPSRDICQRGTSLTIQCQVDSQVTMMFWYRQQPGQSLTLIATANQGSEATYESGFVIDKFPISRPNLTFSTLTVSNMSPEDSSIYLCSVEAVAIGGTQYFGPGTRLLVL.

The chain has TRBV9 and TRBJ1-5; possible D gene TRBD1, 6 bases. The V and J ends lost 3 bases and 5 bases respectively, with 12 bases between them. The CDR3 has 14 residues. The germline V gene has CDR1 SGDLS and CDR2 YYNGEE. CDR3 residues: CASSARDTYQPQHF. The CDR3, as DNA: TGTGCCAGCAGCGCCAGGGACACCTATCAGCCCCAGCATTTT.

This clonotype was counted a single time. CDR3 loop: CATSDPGTGGPPDYGYTF. CDR3 in DNA: TGTGCCACCAGTGACCCTGGGACAGGAGGGCCTCCAGACTATGGCTACACCTTC. The chain has TRBV24-1 and TRBJ1-2; 8 nucleotides match TRBD1. Germline-derived CDR1 and CDR2 are KGHDR and SFDVKD. Germline trimming cut 4 bases from V and 3 bases from J; bases unmatched to any gene: 15. This CDR3 has 18 residues.

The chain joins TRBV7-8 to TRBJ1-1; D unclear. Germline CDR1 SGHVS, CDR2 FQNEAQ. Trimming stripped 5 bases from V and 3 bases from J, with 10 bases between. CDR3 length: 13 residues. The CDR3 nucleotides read TGTGCCAGCAGCCTTCCTGAGGACACTGAAGCTTTCTTT. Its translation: CASSLPEDTEAFF.

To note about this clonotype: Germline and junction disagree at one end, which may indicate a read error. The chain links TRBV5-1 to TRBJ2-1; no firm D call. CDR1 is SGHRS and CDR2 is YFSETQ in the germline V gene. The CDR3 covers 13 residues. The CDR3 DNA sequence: TGCGCCGGCAGCTTCTCCCTAAACAATGAGCAGTTCTTC. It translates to CAGSFSLNNEQFF.

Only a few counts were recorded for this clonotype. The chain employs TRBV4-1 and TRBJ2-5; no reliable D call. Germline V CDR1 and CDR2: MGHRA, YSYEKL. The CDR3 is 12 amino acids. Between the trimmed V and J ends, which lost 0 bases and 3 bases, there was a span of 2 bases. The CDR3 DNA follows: TGCGCCAGCAGCCAAGAAAAAGAGACCCAGTACTTC. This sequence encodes CASSQEKETQYF.

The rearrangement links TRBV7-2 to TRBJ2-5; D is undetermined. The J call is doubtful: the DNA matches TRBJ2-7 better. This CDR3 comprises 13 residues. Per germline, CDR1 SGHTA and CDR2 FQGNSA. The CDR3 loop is CASRRRLGYEQYF. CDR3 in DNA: TGTGCCAGCAGGAGAAGACTCGGATACGAGCAGTACTTC.

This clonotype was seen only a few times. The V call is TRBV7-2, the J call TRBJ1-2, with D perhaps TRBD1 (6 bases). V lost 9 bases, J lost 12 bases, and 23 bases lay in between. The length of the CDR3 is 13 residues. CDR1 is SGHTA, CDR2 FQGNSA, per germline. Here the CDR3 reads CASSPRGTGLDTF. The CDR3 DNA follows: TGTGCCAGTAGCCCCAGGGGTACGGGACTAGACACCTTC. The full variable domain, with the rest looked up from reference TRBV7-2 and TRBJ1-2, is GAGVSQSPSNKVTEKGKDVELRCDPISGHTALYWYRQSLGQGLEFLIYFQGNSAPDKSGLPSDRFSAERTGGSVSTLTIQRTQQEDSAVYLCASSPRGTGLDTFGSGTRLTVV.

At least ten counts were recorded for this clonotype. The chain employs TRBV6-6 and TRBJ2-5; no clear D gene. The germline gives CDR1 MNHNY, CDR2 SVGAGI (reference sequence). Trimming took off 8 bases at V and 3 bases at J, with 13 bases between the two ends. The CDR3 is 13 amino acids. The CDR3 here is CASSAVREETQYF. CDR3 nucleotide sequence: TGTGCCAGCTCGGCGGTTCGAGAAGAGACCCAGTACTTC.

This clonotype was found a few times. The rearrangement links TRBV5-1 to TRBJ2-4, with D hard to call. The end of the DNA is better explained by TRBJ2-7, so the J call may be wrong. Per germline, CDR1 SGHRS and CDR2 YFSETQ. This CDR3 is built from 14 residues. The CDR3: CASSFYGRPDEQYF. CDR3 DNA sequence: TGCGCCAGCAGCTTTTACGGCCGCCCGGACGAGCAGTACTTC.